This T cell receptor (beta chain) was identified in a study of blood T cell repertoires in COVID-19 (TCRdb year 2020). Some background on the complete study: The collaborator samples originated in the United States, Italy and Spain and spanned the acute and convalescent phases of COVID-19. The prospective study material was composed of cDNA or gDNA derived from T cells, B-cell-depleted T cells, or PBMCs. The dataset comprised deeply sampled blood TCRbeta repertoires from subjects exposed to, actively infected with, or recovered from COVID-19. The repertoires were released in a freely available public database meant as a resource for research on the immune response to SARS-CoV-2. The samples were drawn from two sources: the first 160 participants of the ongoing ImmuneRACE study, and 1,200 or so subjects contributed by 6 global collaborators. Sample metadata almost always included a de-identified subject ID, COVID-19 status, age in years and sex. Where available, HLA class I and class II types were obtained from metadata supplied by the sample provider rather than from assay-based typing. Overall study results and their limits: Clinical and demographic metadata were provided uncurated, with the amount varying by source and participant.

Inclusive of the bounding cysteine and phenylalanine, the CDR3 is 17 residues long. Only the CDR3 portion is preserved as DNA: 51 bases, with reading frame beginning at the first base. V loses 0 bases, J loses 0 bases, and the germline ends lie 15 bases apart. CDR1 and CDR2 are drawn from the germline V gene: SGDLS, YYNGEE. On this clone itself: Its cognate antigen has yet to be identified. There are no base qualities to consult, and no much larger clone falls within one base.

Participants in the prospective study were aged roughly 18 to 100 years, lived in approximately 26 United States geographic areas, and enrolled through a virtual design. In the prospective study, cohorts were assigned on the basis of participant-reported clinical history obtained from a screening survey and a study questionnaire. Recovered participants in ImmuneRACE Cohort 3 were defined as having two consecutive negative NP/OP PCR tests, clearance from a healthcare professional, or resolution of symptoms. In the prospective study, mobile phlebotomists collected whole blood, serum and a nasopharyngeal or oropharyngeal swab from each participant. Participants in the prospective study had the option to provide additional blood draws and questionnaires over a 2-month period. Before DNA extraction, prospective study blood samples were shipped either frozen or at room temperature. TCRbeta CDR3 regions were amplified from genomic DNA using the immunoSEQ Assay, a bias-controlled multiplex PCR. In the original analysis: The number of nucleated cells in each sample was estimated by amplification of reference gene primers within the assay. Sequence reads were collapsed and filtered to measure the absolute abundance of every unique TCRbeta CDR3 rearrangement. For each sample, productive Simpson clonality was calculated by taking the square root of Simpson's diversity index across productive rearrangements. Sourced from immuneACCESS, this table was stored by TCRdb with only in-frame sequences that have V and J called. A share of the clones is absent; for the studies checked, an unresolved V gene accounts for under half, and the remainder has no known explanation. From that table come the V and J calls and clone size; the DNA was used to work out D and trimming. The table for this sample lists 300,000 to 400,000 clones; approximately 91% of them were counted only once. Together, the top ten hold around 4.8% of the sample.

What was sequenced was PBMCs or T cells enriched from blood (not recorded which). Rearrangement joined TRBV9 to TRBJ1-2; the D gene is unclear. The source is a man aged 60 to 69 who had recovered from COVID-19. The bases read TGTGCCAGCAGCGTAGATCCGGGTCCTCAATCTAACTATGGCTACACCTTC. Its amino acids are CASSVDPGPQSNYGYTF.